This is a list of T cell receptor beta chains from one sample in a study of OX40 agonist ivuxolimab in advanced cancers. Clones were sequenced by immunoSEQ multiplex PCR, and TCRdb holds only the in-frame ones, with some missing. Here the sample spans 25,000 to 35,000 clones, 88% being singletons. The input for sequencing was CD4+ or CD8+ T cells sorted from blood, taken in a trial of the OX40 agonist ivuxolimab. These receptors originate from an adult with an advanced solid tumor such as melanoma, head and neck, liver or kidney cancer. Both conserved end residues are part of each CDR3. A D gene is named only where the DNA matches it firmly. Expanded clones get a size class; other rows say once, few or many, or leave the size out.

clone size: once; D gene: TRBD2; J gene: TRBJ2-2; V gene: TRBV5-6; CDR3 length: 15; CDR3 protein: CASSLSGSATGELFF; CDR3 DNA: TGTGCCAGCAGCCTTAGCGGGAGCGCCACCGGGGAGCTGTTTTTT
clone size: once; D gene: TRBD2; J gene: TRBJ2-7; V gene: TRBV28; CDR3 length: 15; CDR3 protein: CASSWGGTGSYEQYF; CDR3 DNA: TGTGCCAGCAGTTGGGGAGGGACTGGATCCTACGAGCAGTACTTC
clone size: -; D gene: TRBD1; J gene: TRBJ2-2; V gene: TRBV25-1; CDR3 length: 16; CDR3 protein: CASSGDREVLSGELFF; CDR3 DNA: TGTGCCAGCAGTGGGGACAGGGAGGTATTGTCCGGGGAGCTGTTTTTT
clone size: -; D gene: TRBD1; J gene: TRBJ2-2; V gene: TRBV2; CDR3 length: 15; CDR3 protein: CASSTWTGYSGELFF; CDR3 DNA: TGTGCCAGCAGTACATGGACAGGGTATTCCGGGGAGCTGTTTTTT
clone size: once; D gene: -; J gene: TRBJ2-3; V gene: TRBV27; CDR3 length: 13; CDR3 protein: CASRTGLRDTQYF; CDR3 DNA: TGTGCCAGCAGAACGGGGCTAAGGGATACGCAGTATTTT
clone size: -; D gene: TRBD1; J gene: TRBJ2-7; V gene: TRBV9; CDR3 length: 13; CDR3 protein: CASSTGQGYEQYF; CDR3 DNA: TGTGCCAGCAGCACTGGACAGGGCTACGAGCAGTACTTC
clone size: -; D gene: -; J gene: TRBJ2-1; V gene: TRBV2; CDR3 length: 16; CDR3 protein: CASSDEGESSYNEQFF; CDR3 DNA: TGTGCCAGCAGCGACGAGGGGGAGAGCTCCTACAATGAGCAGTTCTTC
clone size: -; D gene: -; J gene: TRBJ1-1; V gene: TRBV6-1; CDR3 length: 13; CDR3 protein: CASGSWANTEAFF; CDR3 DNA: TGTGCCAGCGGATCGTGGGCGAACACTGAAGCTTTCTTT
clone size: -; D gene: TRBD1; J gene: TRBJ2-7; V gene: TRBV28; CDR3 length: 16; CDR3 protein: CASSPSGGTGAREQYF; CDR3 DNA: TGTGCCAGCAGTCCCTCCGGAGGGACAGGGGCGAGGGAGCAGTACTTC
clone size: -; D gene: TRBD2; J gene: TRBJ2-7; V gene: TRBV27; CDR3 length: 18; CDR3 protein: CASRTGQVGTSGSYEQYF; CDR3 DNA: TGTGCCAGCAGAACGGGACAAGTGGGGACTAGCGGCTCCTACGAGCAGTACTTC
clone size: -; D gene: -; J gene: TRBJ2-7; V gene: TRBV25-1; CDR3 length: 16; CDR3 protein: CASSVRLTGYFYEQYF; CDR3 DNA: TGTGCCAGCAGTGTGCGCCTCACAGGGTATTTCTACGAGCAGTACTTC